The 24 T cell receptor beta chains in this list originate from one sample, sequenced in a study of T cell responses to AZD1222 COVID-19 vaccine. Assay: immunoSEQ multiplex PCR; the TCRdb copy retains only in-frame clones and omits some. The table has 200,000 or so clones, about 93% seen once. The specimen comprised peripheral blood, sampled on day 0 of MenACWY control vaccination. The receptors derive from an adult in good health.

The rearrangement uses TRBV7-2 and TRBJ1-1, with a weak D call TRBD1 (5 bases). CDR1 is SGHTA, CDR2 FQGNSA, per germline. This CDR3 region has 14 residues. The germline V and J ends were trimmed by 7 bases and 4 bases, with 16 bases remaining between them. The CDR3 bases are TGTGCCAGCAATATCAGAGGGGCACCCACTGAAGCTTTCTTT. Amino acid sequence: CASNIRGAPTEAFF.

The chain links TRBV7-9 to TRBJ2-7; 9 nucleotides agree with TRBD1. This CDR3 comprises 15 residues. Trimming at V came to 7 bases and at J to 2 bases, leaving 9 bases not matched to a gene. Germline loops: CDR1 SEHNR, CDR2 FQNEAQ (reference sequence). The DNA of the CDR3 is TGTGCCAGCACGGTTACAGGGGGCTCCCCCTACGAGCAGTACTTC. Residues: CASTVTGGSPYEQYF.

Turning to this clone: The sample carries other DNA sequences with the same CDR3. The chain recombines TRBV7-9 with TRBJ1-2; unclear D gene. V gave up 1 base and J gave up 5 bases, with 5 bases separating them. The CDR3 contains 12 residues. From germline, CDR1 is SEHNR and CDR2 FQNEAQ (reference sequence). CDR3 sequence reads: CASSLERYGYTF. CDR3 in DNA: TGTGCCAGCAGCTTAGAACGGTATGGCTACACCTTC.

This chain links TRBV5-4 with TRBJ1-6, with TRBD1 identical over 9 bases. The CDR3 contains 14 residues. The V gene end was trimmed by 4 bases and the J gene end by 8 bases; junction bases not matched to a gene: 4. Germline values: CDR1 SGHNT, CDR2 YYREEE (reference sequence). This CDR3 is CASSNRDRDSPLHF. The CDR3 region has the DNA TGTGCCAGCAGCAACCGGGACAGGGATTCACCCCTCCACTTT.

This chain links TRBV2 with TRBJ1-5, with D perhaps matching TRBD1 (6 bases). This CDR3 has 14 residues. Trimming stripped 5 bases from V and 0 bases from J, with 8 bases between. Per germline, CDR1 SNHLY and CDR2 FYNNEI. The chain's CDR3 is CASSRDTSNQPQHF. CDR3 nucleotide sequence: TGTGCCAGCAGTCGGGACACTAGCAATCAGCCCCAGCATTTT.

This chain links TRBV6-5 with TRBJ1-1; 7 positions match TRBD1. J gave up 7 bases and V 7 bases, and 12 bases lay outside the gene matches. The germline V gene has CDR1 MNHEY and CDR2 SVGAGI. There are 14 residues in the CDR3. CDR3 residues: CASTSPPGQYEAFF. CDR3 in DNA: TGTGCCAGCACTTCCCCCCCGGGACAGTATGAAGCTTTCTTT.

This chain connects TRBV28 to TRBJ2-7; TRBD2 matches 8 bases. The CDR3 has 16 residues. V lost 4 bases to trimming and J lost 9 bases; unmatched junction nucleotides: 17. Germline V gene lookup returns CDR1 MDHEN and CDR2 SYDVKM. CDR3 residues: CASSSASGTRVSPQYF. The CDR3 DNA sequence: TGTGCCAGCAGTTCCGCGTCTGGGACTAGAGTGTCTCCGCAGTACTTC.

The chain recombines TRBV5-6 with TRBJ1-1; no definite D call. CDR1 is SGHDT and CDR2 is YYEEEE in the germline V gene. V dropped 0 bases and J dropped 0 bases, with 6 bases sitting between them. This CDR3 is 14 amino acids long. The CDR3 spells CASSLGHLNTEAFF. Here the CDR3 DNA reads TGTGCCAGCAGCTTGGGACACTTGAACACTGAAGCTTTCTTT. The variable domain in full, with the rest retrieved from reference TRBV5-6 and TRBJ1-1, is DAGVTQSPTHLIKTRGQQVTLRCSPKSGHDTVSWYQQALGQGPQFIFQYYEEEERQRGNFPDRFSGHQFPNYSSELNVNALLLGDSALYLCASSLGHLNTEAFFGQGTRLTVV.

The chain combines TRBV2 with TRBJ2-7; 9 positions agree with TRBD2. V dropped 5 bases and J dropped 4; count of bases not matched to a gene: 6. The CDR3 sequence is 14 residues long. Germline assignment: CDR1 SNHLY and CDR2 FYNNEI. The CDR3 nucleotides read TGTGCCAGCAGTTTGAGCGGGGGGCCGTACGAGCAGTACTTC. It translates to CASSLSGGPYEQYF.

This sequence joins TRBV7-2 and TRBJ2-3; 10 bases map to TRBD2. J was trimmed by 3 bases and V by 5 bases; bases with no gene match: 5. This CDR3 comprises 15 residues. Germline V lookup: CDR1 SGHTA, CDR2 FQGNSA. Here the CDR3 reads CASSISGGRTDTQYF. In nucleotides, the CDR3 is TGTGCCAGCAGCATTAGCGGGGGGAGAACAGATACGCAGTATTTT. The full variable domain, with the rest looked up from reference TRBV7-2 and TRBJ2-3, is GAGVSQSPSNKVTEKGKDVELRCDPISGHTALYWYRQSLGQGLEFLIYFQGNSAPDKSGLPSDRFSAERTGGSVSTLTIQRTQQEDSAVYLCASSISGGRTDTQYFGPGTRLTVL.

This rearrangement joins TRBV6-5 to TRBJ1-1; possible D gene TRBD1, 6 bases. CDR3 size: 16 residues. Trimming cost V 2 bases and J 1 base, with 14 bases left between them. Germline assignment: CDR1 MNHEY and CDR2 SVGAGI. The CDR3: CASSYGRATGNTEAFF. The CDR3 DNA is TGTGCCAGCAGTTACGGGAGGGCGACAGGGAACACTGAAGCTTTCTTT.

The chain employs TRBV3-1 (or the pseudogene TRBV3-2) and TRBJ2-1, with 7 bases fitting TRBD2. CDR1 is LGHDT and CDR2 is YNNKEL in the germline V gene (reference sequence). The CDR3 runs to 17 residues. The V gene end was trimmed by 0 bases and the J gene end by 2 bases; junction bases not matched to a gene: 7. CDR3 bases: TGTGCCAGCAGCCAAGAAGGCAGCGGGGCTCCCTACAATGAGCAGTTCTTC. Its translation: CASSQEGSGAPYNEQFF.

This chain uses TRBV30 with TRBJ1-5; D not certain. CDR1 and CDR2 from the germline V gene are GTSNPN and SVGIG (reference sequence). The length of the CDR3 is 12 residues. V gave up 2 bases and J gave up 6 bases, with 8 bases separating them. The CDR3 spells CAWSSRGQPQHF. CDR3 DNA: TGTGCCTGGAGTTCTAGAGGTCAGCCCCAGCATTTT. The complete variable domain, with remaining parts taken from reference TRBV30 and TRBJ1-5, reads SQTIHQWPATLVQPVGSPLSLECTVEGTSNPNLYWYRQAAGRGLQLLFYSVGIGQISSEVPQNLSASRPQDRQFILSSKKLLLSDSGFYLCAWSSRGQPQHFGDGTRLSIL.

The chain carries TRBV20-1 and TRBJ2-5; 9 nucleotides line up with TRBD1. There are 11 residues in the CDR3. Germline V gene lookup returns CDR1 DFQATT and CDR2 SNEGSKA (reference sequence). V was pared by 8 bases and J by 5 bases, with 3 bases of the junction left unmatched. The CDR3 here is CSTGGGETQYF. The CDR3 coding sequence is TGCAGTACAGGGGGCGGCGAGACCCAGTACTTC.

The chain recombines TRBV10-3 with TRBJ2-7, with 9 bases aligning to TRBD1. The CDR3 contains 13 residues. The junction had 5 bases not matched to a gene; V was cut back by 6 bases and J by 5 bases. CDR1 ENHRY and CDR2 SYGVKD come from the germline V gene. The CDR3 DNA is TGTGCCATCAGCGGACAGGGGTTGGACGAGCAGTACTTC. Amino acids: CAISGQGLDEQYF.

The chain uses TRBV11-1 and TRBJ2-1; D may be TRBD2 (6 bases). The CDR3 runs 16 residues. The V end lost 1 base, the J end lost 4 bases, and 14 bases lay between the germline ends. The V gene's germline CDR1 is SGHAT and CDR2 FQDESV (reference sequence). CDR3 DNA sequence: TGTGCCAGCAGCTTAGGGGTCGAACGGGGGTACAATGAGCAGTTCTTC. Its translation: CASSLGVERGYNEQFF.

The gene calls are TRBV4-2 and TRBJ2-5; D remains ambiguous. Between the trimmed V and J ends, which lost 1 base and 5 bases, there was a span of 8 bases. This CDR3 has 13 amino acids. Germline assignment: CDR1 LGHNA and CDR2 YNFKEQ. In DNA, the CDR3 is TGTGCCAGCAGCCAAGCACTCCAGGAGACCCAGTACTTC. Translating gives CASSQALQETQYF.

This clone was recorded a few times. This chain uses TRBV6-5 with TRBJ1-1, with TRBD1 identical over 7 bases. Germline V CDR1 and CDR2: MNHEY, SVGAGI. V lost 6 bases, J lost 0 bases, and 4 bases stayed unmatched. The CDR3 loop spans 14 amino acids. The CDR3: CASRRDSMNTEAFF. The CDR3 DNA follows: TGTGCCAGCAGGCGGGACAGCATGAACACTGAAGCTTTCTTT.

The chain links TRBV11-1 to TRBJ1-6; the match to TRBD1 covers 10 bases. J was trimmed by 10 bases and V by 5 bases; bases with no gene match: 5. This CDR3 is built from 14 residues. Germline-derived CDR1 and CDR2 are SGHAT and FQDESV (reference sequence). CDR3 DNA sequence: TGTGCCAGCAGCCAGGGACAGGGGAGCTCACCCCTCCACTTT. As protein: CASSQGQGSSPLHF. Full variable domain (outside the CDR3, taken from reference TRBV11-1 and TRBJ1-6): EAEVAQSPRYKITEKSQAVAFWCDPISGHATLYWYRQILGQGPELLVQFQDESVVDDSQLPKDRFSAERLKGVDSTLKIQPAELGDSAMYLCASSQGQGSSPLHFGNGTRLTVT.

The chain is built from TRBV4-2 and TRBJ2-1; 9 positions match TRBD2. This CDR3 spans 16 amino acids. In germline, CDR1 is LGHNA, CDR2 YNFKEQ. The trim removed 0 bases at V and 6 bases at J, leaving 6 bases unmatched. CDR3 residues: CASSQEAGGRLNEQFF. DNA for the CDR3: TGTGCCAGCAGCCAAGAGGCGGGGGGGAGGCTCAATGAGCAGTTCTTC.

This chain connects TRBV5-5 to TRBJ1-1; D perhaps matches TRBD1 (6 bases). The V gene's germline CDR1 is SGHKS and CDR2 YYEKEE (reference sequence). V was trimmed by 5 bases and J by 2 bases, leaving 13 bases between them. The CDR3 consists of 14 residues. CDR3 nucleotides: TGTGCCAGCAGTCCCGGGACAATCAACACTGAAGCTTTCTTT. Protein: CASSPGTINTEAFF.

DNA of the CDR3: TGTGCCAGCACCTCAGCAGGGGGAACTGAAGCTTTCTTT. Translated: CASTSAGGTEAFF. V gene TRBV27 combines with J gene TRBJ1-1; TRBD1 agrees at 7 bases. The CDR3 has 13 residues. CDR1 is MNHEY, CDR2 SMNVEV, per germline (reference sequence). V lost 7 bases and J lost 5; bases outside the gene matches: 7.

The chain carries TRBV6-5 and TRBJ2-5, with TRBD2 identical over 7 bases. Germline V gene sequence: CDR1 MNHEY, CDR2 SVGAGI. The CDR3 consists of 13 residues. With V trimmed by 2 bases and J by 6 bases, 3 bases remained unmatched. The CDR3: CASSYRGGKTQYF. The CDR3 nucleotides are TGTGCCAGCAGTTACAGGGGAGGGAAGACCCAGTACTTC.

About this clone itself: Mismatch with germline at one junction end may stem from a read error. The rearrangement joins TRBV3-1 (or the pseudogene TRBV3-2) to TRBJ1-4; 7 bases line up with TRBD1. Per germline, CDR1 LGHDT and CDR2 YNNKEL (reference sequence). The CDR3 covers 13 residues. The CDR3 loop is CASSQGHTGDLSF. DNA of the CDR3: TGTGCCAGCAGCCAAGGCCACACAGGGGACCTTAGCTTT.